Here is one TCR beta chain with its context. Its antigen is still unknown. Total RNA, at least 5.5 micrograms per sample, was extracted from PBMCs. Germline values: CDR1 LGHNA, CDR2 YNFKEQ. V lost 0 bases and J lost 2, with 5 bases in between. The CDR3 contains 14 residues. The data were taken from a study of blood T cells in healthy people across ages. Study findings and constraints: Donor CMV status, an unknown factor, possibly confounded changes in expanded clonotypes. Per million T cells, TCR beta diversity dropped about linearly as age rose.

Primed by a sample-barcoded 5' primer and a J-beta primer mix, a second PCR proceeded for 7 to 11 cycles. TCRdb processed the 5' RACE reads anew with MiXCR; each CDR3 protein has one entry. The sample lists about 1 million distinct CDR3 sequences, around 45% occurring once. The sequenced material came from blood. The source is a woman between 55 and 75 years old in good health. The chain joins TRBV4-2 to TRBJ2-1; D is uncertain. The CDR3 is CASSQERTYNEQFF. The CDR3 coding sequence is TGTGCCAGCAGCCAAGAGAGGACCTACAATGAGCAGTTCTTC.